The present entry profiles one T cell receptor (beta chain) with its context. Antigen: not known. These data belong to a study of beta chain features in type 1 diabetes. Study information: On cell yields, gender and age, patients and healthy donors were similar. Findings and caveats of the study: Across all four CD4+ subsets, people with type 1 diabetes showed modestly shorter TCRB CDR3s. VDJ junctions sequenced from type 1 diabetes patients showed fewer insertions and more deletions.

Every donor had blood drawn once into heparin, around 120 mL on average. The whole isolated RNA underwent reverse transcription, so sequencing captured expressed TCRB transcripts. Libraries were prepared by immunoSEQ multiplex PCR; TCRdb keeps only in-frame clonotypes and omits some of them. The sample lists 120,000 or so clones; about a sixth were seen once. V lost 4 bases to trimming and J lost 2 bases, with 15 bases between them. The germline V gene has CDR1 SEHNR and CDR2 FQNEAQ (reference sequence). This CDR3 spans 15 amino acids. This clonotype was obtained from a man younger than 45 with type 1 diabetes. V usage is TRBV7-9 and J usage is TRBJ2-7; maybe TRBD1 (6 bases). The sample consisted of central memory CD4+ T cells from blood. DNA of the CDR3: TGTGCCAGCAGCTCCAATACGGGACACACCTACGAGCAGTACTTC. Residues: CASSSNTGHTYEQYF.